This is a list of T cell receptor beta chains from one sample in a study of control samples from healthy donors and cancer patients. Data came from immunoSEQ multiplex PCR; TCRdb stores just in-frame clones and leaves some out. This sample has about 150,000 clones, with over 85% found just once. Specimen: blood. These receptor sequences come from a man aged 18 to 29 in good health. CDR3s include the opening cysteine and the closing phenylalanine or tryptophan. The D gene is left open where the match is weak. Rows may omit the clone size; those that give it use once, few, many or a size class.

v_gene: TRBV18; d_gene: NA; j_gene: TRBJ2-7; abundance: medium-sized; CDR3aa: CASSPATGQGAYEQYF; CDR3nt: TGTGCCAGCTCACCAGCGACCGGACAAGGTGCCTACGAGCAGTACTTC
v_gene: TRBV27; d_gene: TRBD2; j_gene: TRBJ2-1; abundance: NA; CDR3aa: CASSLETSPTYNEQFF; CDR3nt: TGTGCCAGCAGTCTCGAGACTAGCCCTACATACAATGAGCAGTTCTTC
v_gene: TRBV7-2; d_gene: TRBD2; j_gene: TRBJ2-1; abundance: NA; CDR3aa: CASSVRTSGRLYSEQFF; CDR3nt: TGTGCCAGCAGCGTCCGGACTAGCGGGAGGCTTTACAGCGAGCAGTTCTTC
v_gene: TRBV6-4; d_gene: NA; j_gene: TRBJ1-6; abundance: NA; CDR3aa: CASSAGQHNSPLHF; CDR3nt: TGTGCCAGCAGCGCTGGACAGCATAATTCACCCCTCCACTTT
v_gene: TRBV29-1; d_gene: TRBD1; j_gene: TRBJ1-5; abundance: NA; CDR3aa: CSARTGGDQPQHF; CDR3nt: TGCAGCGCACGGACAGGAGGAGATCAGCCCCAGCATTTT
v_gene: TRBV6-5; d_gene: NA; j_gene: TRBJ1-6; abundance: NA; CDR3aa: CASRWTDSPLHF; CDR3nt: TGTGCCAGCAGATGGACAGATTCACCCCTCCACTTT
v_gene: TRBV24-1; d_gene: TRBD2; j_gene: TRBJ2-7; abundance: NA; CDR3aa: CATSDHPGLAGELSYEQYF; CDR3nt: TGTGCCACCAGTGACCATCCGGGACTAGCGGGAGAACTCTCCTACGAGCAGTACTTC
v_gene: TRBV29-1; d_gene: NA; j_gene: TRBJ1-3; abundance: NA; CDR3aa: CSGDSGNTIYF; CDR3nt: TGCAGCGGGGACTCTGGAAACACCATATATTTT
v_gene: TRBV28; d_gene: NA; j_gene: TRBJ2-6; abundance: NA; CDR3aa: CASSPPQYSGANVLTF; CDR3nt: TGTGCCAGCAGTCCTCCACAGTACTCTGGGGCCAACGTCCTGACTTTC
v_gene: TRBV6-5; d_gene: TRBD1; j_gene: TRBJ1-2; abundance: NA; CDR3aa: CASSYSGQPNYGYTF; CDR3nt: TGTGCCAGCAGTTACTCGGGACAGCCAAACTATGGCTACACCTTC
v_gene: TRBV5-1; d_gene: TRBD1; j_gene: TRBJ1-2; abundance: NA; CDR3aa: CASSPYGDTRTGLQGYTF; CDR3nt: TGCGCCAGCAGCCCCTATGGGGATACAAGGACAGGGCTGCAGGGCTACACCTTC
v_gene: TRBV28; d_gene: NA; j_gene: TRBJ2-1; abundance: NA; CDR3aa: CASSFNDVGTRDEQFF; CDR3nt: TGTGCCAGCAGTTTTAATGACGTGGGGACAAGGGATGAGCAGTTCTTC
v_gene: TRBV30; d_gene: NA; j_gene: TRBJ2-4; abundance: NA; CDR3aa: CAWSVPEAKNIQYF; CDR3nt: TGTGCCTGGAGTGTACCCGAAGCCAAAAACATTCAGTACTTC
v_gene: TRBV7-7; d_gene: NA; j_gene: TRBJ2-7; abundance: NA; CDR3aa: CASSPLEGLHYEQYF; CDR3nt: TGTGCTAGCAGCCCACTAGAAGGACTGCACTACGAGCAGTACTTC
v_gene: TRBV19; d_gene: NA; j_gene: TRBJ2-1; abundance: NA; CDR3aa: CASSIGGYEQFF; CDR3nt: TGTGCCAGTAGTATCGGGGGATATGAGCAGTTCTTC
v_gene: TRBV7-9; d_gene: TRBD2; j_gene: TRBJ2-2; abundance: NA; CDR3aa: CASSASGGELFF; CDR3nt: TGTGCCAGCAGCGCTAGCGGCGGGGAGCTGTTTTTT
v_gene: TRBV9; d_gene: TRBD2; j_gene: TRBJ2-2; abundance: once; CDR3aa: CASSLRLAGDTGELFF; CDR3nt: TGTGCCAGCAGCCTCCGACTAGCGGGGGACACCGGGGAGCTGTTTTTT
v_gene: TRBV5-1; d_gene: NA; j_gene: TRBJ1-1; abundance: NA; CDR3aa: CASSREINTEAFF; CDR3nt: TGCGCCAGCAGCAGAGAAATAAACACTGAAGCTTTCTTT
v_gene: TRBV3-1/TRBV3-2; d_gene: NA; j_gene: TRBJ2-7; abundance: NA; CDR3aa: CASSQGRLSEQYF; CDR3nt: TGTGCCAGCAGCCAAGGAAGGCTCAGCGAGCAGTACTTC
v_gene: TRBV27; d_gene: NA; j_gene: TRBJ2-7; abundance: NA; CDR3aa: CASSLGGLYEQYF; CDR3nt: TGTGCCAGCAGTTTAGGCGGTCTTTACGAGCAGTACTTC